This TCR beta chain came from a study of vaccination effects on CD4 cells after COVID-19. Study findings and constraints: Clones from infection and from vaccination both contracted markedly late after vaccination.

Concerning this clone itself: Antigen specificity is unknown.

Scientists isolated CD4+ T cells after a roughly ten-day culture period ended. Two-dose vaccination with either BNT162b2 or mRNA-1273 was given to the participants. Vaccine recipients, nucleocapsid antibody negative, had no prior SARS-CoV-2 infection. The V and J ends lost 6 bases and 3 bases respectively, with 11 bases between them. The length of the CDR3 is 13 residues. The protocol was immunoSEQ multiplex PCR, while the TCRdb copy is restricted to in-frame clones and leaves out a portion. The sample carries approximately 66,000 clones, less than 80% recorded once. This sample comprised CD4+ T cells from PBMCs cultured without peptide, obtained after COVID-19 vaccination. The sequence derives from a human donor who received a COVID-19 vaccine. The chain joins TRBV12-3 or TRBV12-4 to TRBJ2-5; D ambiguous. The CDR3: CASRQSLEETQYF. The CDR3 nucleotides read TGTGCCAGCAGACAAAGCTTGGAAGAGACCCAGTACTTC.